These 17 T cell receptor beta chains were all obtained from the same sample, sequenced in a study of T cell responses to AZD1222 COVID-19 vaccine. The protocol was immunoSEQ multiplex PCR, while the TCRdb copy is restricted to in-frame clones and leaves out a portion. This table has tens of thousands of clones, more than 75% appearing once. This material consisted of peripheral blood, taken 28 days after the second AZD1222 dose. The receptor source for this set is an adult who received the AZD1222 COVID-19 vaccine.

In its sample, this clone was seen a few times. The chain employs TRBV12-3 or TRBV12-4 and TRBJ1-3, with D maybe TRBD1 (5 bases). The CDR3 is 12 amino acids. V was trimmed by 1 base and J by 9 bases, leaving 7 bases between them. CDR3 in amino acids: CASSLVGGTIYF. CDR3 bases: TGTGCCAGCAGTTTAGTGGGGGGCACCATATATTTT.

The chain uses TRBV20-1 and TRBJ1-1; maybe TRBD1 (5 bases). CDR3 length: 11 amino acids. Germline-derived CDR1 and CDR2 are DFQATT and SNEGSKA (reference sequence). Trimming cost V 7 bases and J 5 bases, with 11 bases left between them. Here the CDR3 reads CSEQEGTEAFF. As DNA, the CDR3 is TGCAGTGAACAGGAGGGGACTGAAGCTTTCTTT.

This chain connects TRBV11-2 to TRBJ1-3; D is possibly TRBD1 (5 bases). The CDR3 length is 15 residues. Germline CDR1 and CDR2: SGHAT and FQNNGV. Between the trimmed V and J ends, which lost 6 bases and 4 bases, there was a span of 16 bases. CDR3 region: CASRTDAGTGNTIYF. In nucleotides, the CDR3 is TGTGCCAGCAGGACAGACGCAGGGACGGGAAACACCATATATTTT.

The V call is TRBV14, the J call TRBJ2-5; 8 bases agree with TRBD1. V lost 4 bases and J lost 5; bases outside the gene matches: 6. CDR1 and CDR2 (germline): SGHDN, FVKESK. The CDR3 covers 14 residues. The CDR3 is CASSPWTGWETQYF. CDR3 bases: TGTGCCAGCAGCCCCTGGACAGGGTGGGAGACCCAGTACTTC. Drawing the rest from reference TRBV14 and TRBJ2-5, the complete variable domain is EAGVTQFPSHSVIEKGQTVTLRCDPISGHDNLYWYRRVMGKEIKFLLHFVKESKQDESGMPNNRFLAERTGGTYSTLKVQPAELEDSGVYFCASSPWTGWETQYFGPGTRLLVL.

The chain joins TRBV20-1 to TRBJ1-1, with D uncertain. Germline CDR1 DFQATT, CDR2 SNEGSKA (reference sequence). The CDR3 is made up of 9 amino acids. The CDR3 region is CTRGTEAFF. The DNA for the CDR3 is TGCACCCGGGGCACTGAAGCTTTCTTT.

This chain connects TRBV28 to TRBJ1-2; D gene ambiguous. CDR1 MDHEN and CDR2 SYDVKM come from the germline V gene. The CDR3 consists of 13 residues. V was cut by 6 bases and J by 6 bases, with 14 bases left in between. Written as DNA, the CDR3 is TGTGCCAGCAGCCAATCGGGCATTCATGGCTACACCTTC. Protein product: CASSQSGIHGYTF.

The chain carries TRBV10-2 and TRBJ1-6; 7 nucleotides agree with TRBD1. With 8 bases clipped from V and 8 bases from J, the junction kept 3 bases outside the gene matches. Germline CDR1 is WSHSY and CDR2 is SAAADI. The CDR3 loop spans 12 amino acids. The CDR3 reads CASGQDDSPLHF. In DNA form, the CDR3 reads TGCGCCAGCGGACAGGATGATTCACCCCTCCACTTT.

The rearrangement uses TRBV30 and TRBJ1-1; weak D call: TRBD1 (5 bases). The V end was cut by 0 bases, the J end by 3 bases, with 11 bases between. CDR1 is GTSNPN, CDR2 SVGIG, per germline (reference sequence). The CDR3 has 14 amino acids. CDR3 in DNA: TGTGCCTGGAGTGTATGGGGCACGGACACTGAAGCTTTCTTT. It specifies CAWSVWGTDTEAFF.

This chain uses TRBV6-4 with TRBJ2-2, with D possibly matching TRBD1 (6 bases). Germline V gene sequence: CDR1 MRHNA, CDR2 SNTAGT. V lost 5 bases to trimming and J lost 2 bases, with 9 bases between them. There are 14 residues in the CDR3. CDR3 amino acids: CASSTQGNTGELFF. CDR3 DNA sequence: TGTGCCAGCAGTACACAGGGAAACACCGGGGAGCTGTTTTTT.

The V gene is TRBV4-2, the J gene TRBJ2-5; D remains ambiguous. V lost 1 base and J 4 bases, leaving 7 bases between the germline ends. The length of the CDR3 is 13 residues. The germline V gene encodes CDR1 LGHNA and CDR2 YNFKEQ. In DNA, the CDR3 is TGTGCCAGCAGCCAAGGGGTCGGAGAGACCCAGTACTTC. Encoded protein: CASSQGVGETQYF.

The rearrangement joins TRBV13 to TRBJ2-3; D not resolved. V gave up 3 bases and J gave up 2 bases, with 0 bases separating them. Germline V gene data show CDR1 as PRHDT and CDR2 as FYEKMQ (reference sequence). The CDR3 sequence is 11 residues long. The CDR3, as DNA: TGTGCCAGCAGCTTCACAGATACGCAGTATTTT. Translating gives CASSFTDTQYF.

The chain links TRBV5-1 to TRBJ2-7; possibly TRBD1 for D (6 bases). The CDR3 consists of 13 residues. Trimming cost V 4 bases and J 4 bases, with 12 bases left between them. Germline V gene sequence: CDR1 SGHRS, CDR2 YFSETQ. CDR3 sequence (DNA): TGCGCCAGCAGCCCTGGACAGAGATACGAGCAGTACTTC. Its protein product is CASSPGQRYEQYF. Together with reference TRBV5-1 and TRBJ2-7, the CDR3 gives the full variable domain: KAGVTQTPRYLIKTRGQQVTLSCSPISGHRSVSWYQQTPGQGLQFLFEYFSETQRNKGNFPGRFSGRQFSNSRSEMNVSTLELGDSALYLCASSPGQRYEQYFGPGTRLTVT.

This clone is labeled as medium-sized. This chain's CDR3 is CASSLEMNTEAFF. CDR3 sequence (DNA): TGCGCCAGCAGCTTGGAAATGAACACTGAAGCTTTCTTT. The genes are TRBV5-1 and TRBJ1-1; D ambiguous. The length of the CDR3 is 13 residues. CDR1 SGHRS and CDR2 YFSETQ come from the germline V gene. Trimming cost V 0 bases and J 0 bases, with 3 bases left between them.

CDR3 nucleotides: TGTGCCAGCAGCTTAGGACTAGCGGGAGGTTCCCATGAGCAGTTCTTC. Translation: CASSLGLAGGSHEQFF. The rearrangement joins TRBV7-2 to TRBJ2-1; 13 bases are shared with TRBD2. The trim removed 1 base at V and 8 bases at J, leaving 5 bases unmatched. This CDR3 region has 16 residues. CDR1 and CDR2 from the germline V gene are SGHTA and FQGNSA. The variable domain in full, completed from reference TRBV7-2 and TRBJ2-1, reads GAGVSQSPSNKVTEKGKDVELRCDPISGHTALYWYRQSLGQGLEFLIYFQGNSAPDKSGLPSDRFSAERTGGSVSTLTIQRTQQEDSAVYLCASSLGLAGGSHEQFFGPGTRLTVL.

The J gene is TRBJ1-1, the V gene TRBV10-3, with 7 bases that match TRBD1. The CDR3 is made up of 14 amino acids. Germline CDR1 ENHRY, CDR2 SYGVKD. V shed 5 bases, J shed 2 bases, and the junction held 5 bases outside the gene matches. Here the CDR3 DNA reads TGTGCCATCAGTAGTCAGGGGGGAAACACTGAAGCTTTCTTT. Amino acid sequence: CAISSQGGNTEAFF.

The CDR3 DNA reads as TGTGCCAGCGAGCGGGGGGAGGGAGGAAACACCATATATTTT. It encodes CASERGEGGNTIYF. The chain has TRBV9 and TRBJ1-3; a weak D match, TRBD1 (5 bases). From germline, CDR1 is SGDLS and CDR2 YYNGEE. This CDR3 contains 14 residues. Trimming removed 7 bases from V and 4 bases from J, with 15 bases in between.

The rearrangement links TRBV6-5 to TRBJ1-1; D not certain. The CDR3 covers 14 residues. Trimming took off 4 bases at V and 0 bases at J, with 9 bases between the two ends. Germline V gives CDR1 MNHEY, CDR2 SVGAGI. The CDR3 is CASSFTVMNTEAFF. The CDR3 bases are TGTGCCAGCAGTTTTACAGTTATGAACACTGAAGCTTTCTTT.